The 19 T cell receptor beta chains given below trace back to one sample, sequenced in a study of T cell changes during pregnancy in multiple sclerosis. Measured with immunoSEQ multiplex PCR; TCRdb has only the in-frame clones, and not every one. Altogether approximately 14,000 clones are present, over 85% being singletons, with the ten largest covering roughly 2.8%. Sample: peripheral blood, taken in the second trimester of pregnancy. These receptors all come from a female donor in good health, enrolled as a control in a pregnancy study.

The gene calls are TRBV6-1 and TRBJ2-7, with D perhaps TRBD1 (5 bases). V was pared by 6 bases and J by 2 bases, with 11 bases between. The CDR3 runs to 13 residues. CDR1 is MNHNS and CDR2 is SASEGT in the germline V gene. The CDR3 coding sequence is TGTGCCAGCAGAGGGGCAGCGACCTACGAGCAGTACTTC. Translating gives CASRGAATYEQYF.

This chain uses TRBV15 with TRBJ1-5; D unclear. V lost 8 bases and J 3 bases, leaving 11 bases between the germline ends. Germline V CDR1 and CDR2: LNHNV, YYDKDF (reference sequence). The length of the CDR3 is 13 residues. The CDR3 here is CATSRRVNQPQHF. The CDR3 bases are TGTGCCACCTCTCGACGGGTCAATCAGCCCCAGCATTTT.

The gene calls are TRBV7-9 and TRBJ2-7; D is possibly TRBD2 (6 bases). V was shortened by 3 bases and J by 9 bases, with 9 bases between the two germline ends. The CDR3 covers 11 residues. Germline V gene sequence: CDR1 SEHNR, CDR2 FQNEAQ (reference sequence). CDR3 region: CASSLEGAQYF. CDR3 nucleotide sequence: TGTGCCAGCAGCTTGGAGGGTGCGCAGTACTTC.

The chain uses TRBV5-4 and TRBJ1-1; possibly TRBD1 for D (6 bases). V shed 4 bases and J shed 5 bases, with 15 bases lying between them. This CDR3 is 14 amino acids long. Germline CDR1 SGHNT, CDR2 YYREEE (reference sequence). Here the CDR3 reads CASSASGGGTEAFF. Here the CDR3 DNA reads TGTGCCAGCAGCGCCTCGGGGGGCGGAACTGAAGCTTTCTTT.

The chain uses TRBV7-9 and TRBJ2-3; 8 bases fit TRBD2. V shed 5 bases, J shed 2 bases, and the junction held 6 bases outside the gene matches. This CDR3 is built from 15 residues. The germline V gene has CDR1 SEHNR and CDR2 FQNEAQ (reference sequence). CDR3 bases: TGTGCCAGCAGCCTTAGCGGGATACCCACAGATACGCAGTATTTT. It is translated as CASSLSGIPTDTQYF.

The chain employs TRBV25-1 and TRBJ1-5; D unclear. The germline V and J ends were trimmed by 8 bases and 4 bases, with 6 bases remaining between them. Germline CDR1 and CDR2: MGHDK and SYGVNS. There are 11 residues in the CDR3. CDR3 DNA sequence: TGTGCCAGCGGGAGGAATCAGCCCCAGCATTTT. This codes for CASGRNQPQHF. The complete variable domain, with remaining parts taken from reference TRBV25-1 and TRBJ1-5, reads EADIYQTPRYLVIGTGKKITLECSQTMGHDKMYWYQQDPGMELHLIHYSYGVNSTEKGDLSSESTVSRIRTEHFPLTLESARPSHTSQYLCASGRNQPQHFGDGTRLSIL.

This rearrangement joins TRBV9 to TRBJ2-1, with 7 bases lining up with TRBD2. The CDR3 has 14 amino acids. Germline CDR1 and CDR2: SGDLS and YYNGEE. V was pared by 0 bases and J by 8 bases, with 5 bases of the junction left unmatched. The CDR3 DNA is TGTGCCAGCAGCGTAGGCGGGAGAGTAGATGAGCAGTTCTTC. Protein: CASSVGGRVDEQFF.

The V call is TRBV15, the J call TRBJ2-1, with TRBD2 matching over 9 bases. CDR3 length equals 15 residues. V trimming: 0 bases; J trimming: 3 bases; junction bases outside the gene matches: 0. The V gene's germline CDR1 is LNHNV and CDR2 YYDKDF (reference sequence). The DNA of the CDR3 is TGTGCCACCAGCAGAGAGCGGGGGGGCTACAATGAGCAGTTCTTC. This encodes CATSRERGGYNEQFF.

V usage is TRBV4-1 and J usage is TRBJ2-6; D is uncertain. Germline assignment: CDR1 MGHRA and CDR2 YSYEKL. There are 15 residues in the CDR3. Trimming stripped 0 bases from V and 4 bases from J, with 7 bases between. The CDR3 protein is CASSQEPEGANVLTF. DNA for the CDR3: TGCGCCAGCAGCCAAGAACCGGAGGGGGCCAACGTCCTGACTTTC.

On this clone itself: One end of the junction varies from germline; a read error may be responsible. This sequence joins TRBV2 and TRBJ2-1, with D hard to call. Per the germline V gene, CDR1 is SNHLY and CDR2 is FYNNEI. The length of the CDR3 is 10 residues. As DNA, the CDR3 is TGTGCCAGCGGATTGACTGGCCAGCTCTTC. Protein product: CASGLTGQLF.

V usage is TRBV19 and J usage is TRBJ2-3; no clear D gene. In germline, CDR1 is LNHDA, CDR2 SQIVND (reference sequence). The CDR3 totals 13 residues. The V end was cut by 1 base, the J end by 5 bases, with 7 bases between. The CDR3 DNA reads TGTGCCAGTAGTATAGGGCGGAAAGATACGCAGTATTTT. It codes for CASSIGRKDTQYF.

The chain carries TRBV19 and TRBJ2-3, with 7 nucleotides matching TRBD2. V gave up 7 bases and J gave up 1 base; unmatched junction bases: 8. CDR3 length: 15 amino acids. The germline V gene has CDR1 LNHDA and CDR2 SQIVND (reference sequence). CDR3 sequence: CASIAGDSRTDTQYF. The CDR3 DNA is TGTGCCAGTATCGCGGGGGATTCCCGCACAGATACGCAGTATTTT.

In DNA, the CDR3 is TGTGCCAGCAGCATGGGACTAGCGGGAAACACAGATACGCAGTATTTT. Translation: CASSMGLAGNTDTQYF. The V and J genes are TRBV5-4 and TRBJ2-3; the match to TRBD2 covers 13 bases. This CDR3 is 16 amino acids long. V shed 4 bases and J 2 bases; nucleotides not matched to a gene: 4. CDR1 and CDR2 (germline): SGHNT, YYREEE (reference sequence). Combining the CDR3 with reference TRBV5-4 and TRBJ2-3 gives the whole variable domain ETGVTQSPTHLIKTRGQQVTLRCSSQSGHNTVSWYQQALGQGPQFIFQYYREEENGRGNFPPRFSGLQFPNYSSELNVNALELDDSALYLCASSMGLAGNTDTQYFGPGTRLTVL.

The chain joins TRBV2 to TRBJ1-5; D ambiguous. Germline V gene data show CDR1 as SNHLY and CDR2 as FYNNEI. CDR3 length: 14 residues. V was clipped by 5 bases and J by 4 bases, with 12 bases between them. CDR3 residues: CASSTSGLNQPQHF. CDR3 sequence (DNA): TGTGCCAGCAGTACATCGGGGTTAAATCAGCCCCAGCATTTT. The whole variable domain, remainder taken from reference TRBV2 and TRBJ1-5, is EPEVTQTPSHQVTQMGQEVILRCVPISNHLYFYWYRQILGQKVEFLVSFYNNEISEKSEIFDDQFSVERPDGSNFTLKIRSTKLEDSAMYFCASSTSGLNQPQHFGDGTRLSIL.

V and J are TRBV7-9 and TRBJ1-3; no clear D gene. Germline values: CDR1 SEHNR, CDR2 FQNEAQ (reference sequence). The CDR3 is 15 residues long. V lost 5 bases to trimming and J lost 4 bases, with 15 bases between them. Written as DNA, the CDR3 is TGTGCCAGCAGCCCAGAGGCGGGTGTCGGAAACACCATATATTTT. This translates into CASSPEAGVGNTIYF.

The chain couples TRBV9 to TRBJ2-3, with 10 bases that match TRBD1. The CDR3 contains 16 residues. The germline V gene encodes CDR1 SGDLS and CDR2 YYNGEE. The V gene end was trimmed by 2 bases and the J gene end by 2 bases; junction bases not matched to a gene: 5. The CDR3 region has the DNA TGTGCCAGCAGCGTGAGGACAGGGGGTCTCACAGATACGCAGTATTTT. Protein: CASSVRTGGLTDTQYF.

The chain joins TRBV28 to TRBJ2-1; 10 bases align to TRBD2. Per germline, CDR1 MDHEN and CDR2 SYDVKM. This CDR3 spans 16 amino acids. The V segment lost 9 bases and the J segment 7 bases; nucleotides outside the gene matches: 15. Here the CDR3 reads CASRPGGASGRNEQFF. The DNA of the CDR3 is TGTGCCAGTCGACCGGGGGGGGCTAGCGGGAGAAATGAGCAGTTCTTC.

This clone was observed a handful of times. The gene calls are TRBV4-3 and TRBJ1-2; TRBD1 is a possible D gene (5 bases). CDR3 length: 14 amino acids. V was pared by 4 bases and J by 1 base, with 10 bases between. Per germline, CDR1 LGHNA and CDR2 YSLEER. CDR3 sequence (DNA): TGCGCCAGCAGCCCCGCGACAGATAACTATGGCTACACCTTC. Translating gives CASSPATDNYGYTF.

V and J are TRBV6-5 and TRBJ2-1; 8 bases are shared with TRBD2. The V and J ends lost 7 bases and 7 bases, in that order; junction bases with no gene match: 12. Germline CDR1 reads MNHEY; CDR2 reads SVGAGI. The CDR3 spans 15 residues. The CDR3 bases are TGTGCCAGCATGAACGGGGGGGCTTCGAGGAATGAGCAGTTCTTC. Encoded protein: CASMNGGASRNEQFF.